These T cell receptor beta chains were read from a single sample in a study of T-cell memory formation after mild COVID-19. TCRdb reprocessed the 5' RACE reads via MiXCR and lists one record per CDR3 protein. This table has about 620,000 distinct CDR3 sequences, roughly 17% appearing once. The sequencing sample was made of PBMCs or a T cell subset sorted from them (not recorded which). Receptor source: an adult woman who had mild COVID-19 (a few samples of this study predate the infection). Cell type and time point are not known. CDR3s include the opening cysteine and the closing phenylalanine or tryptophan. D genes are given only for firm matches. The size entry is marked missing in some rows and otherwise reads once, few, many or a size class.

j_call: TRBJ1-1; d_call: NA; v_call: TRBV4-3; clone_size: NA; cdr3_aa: CASSLTGTQYGAFF; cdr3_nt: TGCGCCAGCAGCCTTACCGGGACACAATACGGGGCTTTCTTT
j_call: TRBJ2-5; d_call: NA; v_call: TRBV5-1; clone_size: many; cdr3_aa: CASSEGRPMAQYF; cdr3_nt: TGCGCCAGCAGCGAGGGACGGCCCATGGCCCAGTACTTC
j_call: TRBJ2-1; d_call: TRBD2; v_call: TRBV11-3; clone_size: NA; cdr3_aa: CASSLKREDNEQFF; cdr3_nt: TGTGCCAGCAGCTTAAAGCGGGAGGACAATGAGCAGTTCTTC
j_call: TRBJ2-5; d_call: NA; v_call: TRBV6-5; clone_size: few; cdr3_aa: CASNAGWRAETQYF; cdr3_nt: TGTGCCAGCAATGCAGGGTGGAGAGCGGAGACCCAGTACTTC
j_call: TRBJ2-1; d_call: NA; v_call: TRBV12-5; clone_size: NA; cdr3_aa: CASGLHVGGPRYNEQFF; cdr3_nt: TGTGCTAGTGGCCTGCACGTTGGGGGGCCGCGGTACAATGAGCAGTTCTTC
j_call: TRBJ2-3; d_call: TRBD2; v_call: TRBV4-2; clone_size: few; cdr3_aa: CASSQDYSGGGDTQYF; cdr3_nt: TGTGCCAGCAGCCAAGATTACAGCGGGGGAGGAGATACGCAGTATTTT
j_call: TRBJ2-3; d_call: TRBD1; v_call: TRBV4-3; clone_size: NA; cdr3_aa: CASSQDMVGGGSDTQYF; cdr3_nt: TGCGCCAGCAGCCAAGATATGGTAGGGGGCGGATCAGATACGCAGTATTTT
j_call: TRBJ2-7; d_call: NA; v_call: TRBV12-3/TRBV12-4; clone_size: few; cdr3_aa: CASKYKGGSYEQYF; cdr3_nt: TGTGCCAGCAAGTACAAGGGTGGGTCCTACGAGCAGTACTTC
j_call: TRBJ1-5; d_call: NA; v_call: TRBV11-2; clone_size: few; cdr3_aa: CASSLDPGGLQHF; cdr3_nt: TGTGCCAGCAGCTTAGACCCGGGGGGACTACAGCATTTT
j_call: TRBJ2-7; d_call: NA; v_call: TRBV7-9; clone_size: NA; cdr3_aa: CASSLRGAPYEQYF; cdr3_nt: TGTGCCAGCAGCTTAAGAGGGGCTCCCTACGAGCAGTACTTC